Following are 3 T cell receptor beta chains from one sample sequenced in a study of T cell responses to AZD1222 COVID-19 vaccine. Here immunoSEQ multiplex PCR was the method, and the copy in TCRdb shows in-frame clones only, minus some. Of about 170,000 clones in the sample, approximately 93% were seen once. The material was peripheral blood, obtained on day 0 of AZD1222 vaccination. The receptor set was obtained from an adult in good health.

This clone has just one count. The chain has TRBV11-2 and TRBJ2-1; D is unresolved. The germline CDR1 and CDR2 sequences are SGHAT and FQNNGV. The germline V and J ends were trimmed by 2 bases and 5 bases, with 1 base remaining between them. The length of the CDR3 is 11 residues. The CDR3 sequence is CASSLHNEQFF. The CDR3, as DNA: TGTGCCAGCAGCTTACACAATGAGCAGTTCTTC.

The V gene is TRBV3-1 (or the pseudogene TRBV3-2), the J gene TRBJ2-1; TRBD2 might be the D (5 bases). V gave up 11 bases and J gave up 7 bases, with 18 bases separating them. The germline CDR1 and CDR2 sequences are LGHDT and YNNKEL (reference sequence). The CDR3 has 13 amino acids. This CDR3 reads CAPTGLARNEQFF. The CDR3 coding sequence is TGTGCCCCCACGGGTCTAGCTAGGAATGAGCAGTTCTTC.

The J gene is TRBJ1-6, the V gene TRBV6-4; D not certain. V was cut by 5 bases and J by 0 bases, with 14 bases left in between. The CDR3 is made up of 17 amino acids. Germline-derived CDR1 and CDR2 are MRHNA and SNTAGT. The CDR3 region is CASSRDPLSSYNSPLHF. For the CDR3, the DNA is TGTGCCAGCAGTCGCGATCCCCTGAGCTCCTATAATTCACCCCTCCACTTT.